The 3 T cell receptor beta chains reported below all come from one sample, sequenced in a study of blood T cell repertoires in COVID-19. Produced via immunoSEQ multiplex PCR; TCRdb's table is partial and in-frame only. The sample lists a few hundred thousand clones, 80% to 85% occurring once. The sequencing input was peripheral blood. The receptors originated from an elderly woman with active or convalescent COVID-19.

The chain recombines TRBV9 with TRBJ2-5, with a tentative D call TRBD2 (6 bases). In germline, CDR1 is SGDLS, CDR2 YYNGEE. V was clipped by 0 bases and J by 2 bases, with 14 bases between them. The CDR3 length is 16 residues. This CDR3 is CASSVGTSKGQETQYF. Here the CDR3 DNA reads TGTGCCAGCAGCGTAGGAACTAGCAAGGGACAAGAGACCCAGTACTTC.

The chain couples TRBV5-1 to TRBJ2-7; D not certain. V dropped 1 base and J dropped 7 bases, with 18 bases sitting between them. Germline V gene sequence: CDR1 SGHRS, CDR2 YFSETQ. The CDR3 has 15 amino acids. In nucleotides, the CDR3 is TGCGCCAGCAGCTTGTTCTCTTCGTCTTCCGGGGAGCAGTACTTC. This translates into CASSLFSSSSGEQYF.

This clone was picked up a small number of times. The chain joins TRBV30 to TRBJ1-5; 9 bases align to TRBD1. In germline, CDR1 is GTSNPN, CDR2 SVGIG (reference sequence). V dropped 4 bases and J dropped 1; count of bases not matched to a gene: 2. This CDR3 comprises 14 residues. CDR3 bases: TGTGCCTGGAACAGGGGGCTAAGCAATCAGCCCCAGCATTTT. This codes for CAWNRGLSNQPQHF.